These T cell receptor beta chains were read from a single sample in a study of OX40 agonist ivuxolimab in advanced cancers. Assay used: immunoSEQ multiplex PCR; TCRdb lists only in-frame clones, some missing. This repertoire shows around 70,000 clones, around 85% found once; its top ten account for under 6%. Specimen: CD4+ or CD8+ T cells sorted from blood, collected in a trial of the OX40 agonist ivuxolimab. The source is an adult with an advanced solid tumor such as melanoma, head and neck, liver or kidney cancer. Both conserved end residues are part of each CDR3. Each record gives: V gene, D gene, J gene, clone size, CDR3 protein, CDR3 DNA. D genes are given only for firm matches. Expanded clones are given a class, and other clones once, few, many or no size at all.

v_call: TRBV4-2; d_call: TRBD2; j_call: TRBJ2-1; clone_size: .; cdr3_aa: CASSQTSVGNEQFF; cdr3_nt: TGTGCCAGCAGCCAAACTAGCGTCGGCAATGAGCAGTTCTTC
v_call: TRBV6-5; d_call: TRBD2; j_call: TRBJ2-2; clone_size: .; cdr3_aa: CASSYRSSGHGELFF; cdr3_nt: TGTGCCAGCAGTTATCGGTCTAGCGGACACGGGGAGCTGTTTTTT
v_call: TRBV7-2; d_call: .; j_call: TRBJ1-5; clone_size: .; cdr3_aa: CASSLQVDQPQHF; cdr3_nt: TGTGCCAGCAGCTTACAGGTCGACCAGCCCCAGCATTTT
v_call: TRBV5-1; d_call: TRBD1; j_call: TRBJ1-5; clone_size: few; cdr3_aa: CASSPGTGNQPQHF; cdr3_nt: TGCGCCAGCAGCCCCGGGACAGGGAATCAGCCCCAGCATTTT
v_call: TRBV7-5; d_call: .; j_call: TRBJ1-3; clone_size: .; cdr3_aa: CARSPTRADPLSSSGNTIYF; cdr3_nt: TGTGCCAGAAGCCCCACCCGCGCAGACCCCCTATCGTCCTCTGGAAACACCATATATTTT
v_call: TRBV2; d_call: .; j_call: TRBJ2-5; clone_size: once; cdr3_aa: CASSTGVLETQYF; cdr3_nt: TGTGCCAGCAGCACGGGAGTATTGGAGACCCAGTACTTC
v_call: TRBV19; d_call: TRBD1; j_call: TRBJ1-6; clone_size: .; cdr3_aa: CASSTGQNLSPLHF; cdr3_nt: TGTGCCAGTAGTACGGGACAGAACTTATCACCCCTCCACTTT
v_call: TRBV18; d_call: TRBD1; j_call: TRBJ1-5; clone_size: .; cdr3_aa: CASSPRDRDPSNQPQHF; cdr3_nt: TGTGCCAGCTCACCACGGGACAGGGACCCTAGCAATCAGCCCCAGCATTTT
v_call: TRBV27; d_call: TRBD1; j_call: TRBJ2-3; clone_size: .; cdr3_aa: CASSTSRDRVPAQYF; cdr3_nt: TGTGCCAGCAGTACATCGCGGGACAGGGTTCCAGCGCAGTATTTT
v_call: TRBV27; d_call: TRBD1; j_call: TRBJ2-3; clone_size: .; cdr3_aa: CASSHRGQSTDTQYF; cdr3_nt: TGTGCCAGCTCCCATAGGGGACAGAGCACAGATACGCAGTATTTT
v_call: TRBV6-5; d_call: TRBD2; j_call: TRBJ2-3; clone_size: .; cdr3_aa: CASSSLAGGRDTQYF; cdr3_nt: TGTGCCAGCAGTTCCCTAGCGGGAGGGCGGGATACGCAGTATTTT
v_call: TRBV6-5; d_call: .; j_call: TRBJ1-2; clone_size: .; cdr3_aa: CATGDRGSGYTF; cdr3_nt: TGTGCCACAGGGGACCGAGGTAGTGGCTACACCTTC
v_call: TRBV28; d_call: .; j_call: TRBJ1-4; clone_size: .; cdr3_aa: CASTELGELGGGGDEKLFF; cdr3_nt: TGTGCCAGTACCGAATTAGGGGAACTTGGAGGGGGTGGAGATGAAAAACTGTTTTTT
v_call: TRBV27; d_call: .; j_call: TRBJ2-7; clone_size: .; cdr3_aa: CASSLRQEGYEQYF; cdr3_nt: TGTGCCAGCAGTTTACGACAGGAGGGCTACGAGCAGTACTTC
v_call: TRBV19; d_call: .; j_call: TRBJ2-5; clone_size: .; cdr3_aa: CASSPMGLGETQYF; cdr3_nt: TGTGCCAGTAGTCCCATGGGGTTGGGGGAGACCCAGTACTTC
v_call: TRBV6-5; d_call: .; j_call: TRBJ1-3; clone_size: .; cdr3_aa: CASSPSRGGENTIYF; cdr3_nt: TGTGCCAGCAGTCCGTCCCGGGGAGGGGAAAACACCATATATTTT
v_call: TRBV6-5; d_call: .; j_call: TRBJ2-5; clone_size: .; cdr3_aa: CASSFQGGRQETQYF; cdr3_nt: TGTGCCAGCAGTTTTCAGGGAGGTCGGCAAGAGACCCAGTACTTC
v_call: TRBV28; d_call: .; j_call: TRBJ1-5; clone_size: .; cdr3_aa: CASSLWQGHSNQPQHF; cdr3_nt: TGTGCCAGCAGTTTATGGCAGGGTCATAGCAATCAGCCCCAGCATTTT
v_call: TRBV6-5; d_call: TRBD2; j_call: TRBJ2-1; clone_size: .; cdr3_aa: CASRGGRAAEQFF; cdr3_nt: TGTGCCAGCAGGGGCGGGAGGGCCGCTGAGCAGTTCTTC
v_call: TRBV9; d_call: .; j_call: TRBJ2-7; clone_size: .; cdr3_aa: CASSVERWAYEQYF; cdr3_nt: TGTGCCAGCAGCGTAGAAAGGTGGGCCTACGAGCAGTACTTC
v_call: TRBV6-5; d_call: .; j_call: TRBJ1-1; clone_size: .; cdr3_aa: CASSLTDEAFF; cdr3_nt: TGTGCCAGCAGCCTCACAGATGAAGCTTTCTTT
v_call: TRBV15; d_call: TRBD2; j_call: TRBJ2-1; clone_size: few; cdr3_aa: CATSRDSSGNPSYNEQFF; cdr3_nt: TGTGCCACCAGCAGAGATTCTAGCGGGAACCCCTCCTACAATGAGCAGTTCTTC
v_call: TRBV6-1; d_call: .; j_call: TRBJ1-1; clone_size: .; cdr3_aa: CASKVNWNTEAFF; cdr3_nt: TGTGCCAGCAAGGTGAACTGGAACACTGAAGCTTTCTTT
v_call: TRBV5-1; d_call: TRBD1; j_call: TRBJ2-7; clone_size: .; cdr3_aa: CASSLVATYPGQGAYEQYF; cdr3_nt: TGCGCCAGCAGCTTGGTCGCGACGTACCCGGGACAGGGGGCCTACGAGCAGTACTTC
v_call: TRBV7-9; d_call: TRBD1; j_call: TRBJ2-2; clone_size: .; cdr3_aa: CASTHPPQGAGGELFF; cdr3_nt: TGTGCCAGCACCCACCCCCCACAGGGGGCAGGCGGGGAGCTGTTTTTT
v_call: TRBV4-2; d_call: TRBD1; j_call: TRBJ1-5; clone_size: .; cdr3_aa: CASSLGTGGRDQPQHF; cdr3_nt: TGTGCCAGCAGCCTTGGGACAGGGGGAAGAGATCAGCCCCAGCATTTT
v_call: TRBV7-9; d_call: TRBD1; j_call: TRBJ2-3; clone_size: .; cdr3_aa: CASSLGTGGSYF; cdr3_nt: TGTGCCAGCAGCTTAGGGACAGGGGGCTCATATTTT
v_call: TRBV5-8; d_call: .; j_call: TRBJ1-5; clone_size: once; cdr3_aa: CASSPWAGTKNRPQHF; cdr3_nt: TGTGCCAGCAGCCCTTGGGCAGGTACAAAAAATCGGCCCCAGCATTTT
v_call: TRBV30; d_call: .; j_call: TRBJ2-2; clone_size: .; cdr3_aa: CAWRWEVNTGELFF; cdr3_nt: TGTGCCTGGAGGTGGGAGGTGAACACCGGGGAGCTGTTTTTT
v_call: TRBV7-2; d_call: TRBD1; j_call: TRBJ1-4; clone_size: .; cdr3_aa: CASSIQGGPNEKLFF; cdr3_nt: TGTGCCAGCAGCATCCAGGGGGGGCCTAATGAAAAACTGTTTTTT